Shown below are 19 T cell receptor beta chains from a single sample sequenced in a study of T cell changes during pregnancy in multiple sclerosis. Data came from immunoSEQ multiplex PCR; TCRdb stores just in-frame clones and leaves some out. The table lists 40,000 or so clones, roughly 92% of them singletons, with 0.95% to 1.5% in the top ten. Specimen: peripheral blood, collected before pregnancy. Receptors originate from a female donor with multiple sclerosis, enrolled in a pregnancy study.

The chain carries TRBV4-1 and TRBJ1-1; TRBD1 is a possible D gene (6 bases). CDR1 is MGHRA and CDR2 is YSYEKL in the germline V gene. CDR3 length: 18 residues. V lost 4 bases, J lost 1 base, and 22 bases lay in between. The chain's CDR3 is CASSPLGQGPKENTEAFF. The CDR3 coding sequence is TGCGCCAGCAGCCCGTTGGGGCAGGGGCCGAAAGAGAACACTGAAGCTTTCTTT.

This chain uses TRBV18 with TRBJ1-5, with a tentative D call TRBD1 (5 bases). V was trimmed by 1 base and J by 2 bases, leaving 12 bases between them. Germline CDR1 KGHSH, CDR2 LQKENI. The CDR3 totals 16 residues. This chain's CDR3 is CASSPQDSRGNQPQHF. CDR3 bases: TGTGCCAGCTCACCACAAGACAGTCGAGGCAATCAGCCCCAGCATTTT.

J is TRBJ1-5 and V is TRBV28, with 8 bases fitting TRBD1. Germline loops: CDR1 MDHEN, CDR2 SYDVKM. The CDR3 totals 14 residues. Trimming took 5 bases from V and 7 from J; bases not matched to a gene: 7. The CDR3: CASSTGGVGQPQHF. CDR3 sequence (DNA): TGTGCCAGCAGTACAGGGGGGGTCGGACAGCCCCAGCATTTT.

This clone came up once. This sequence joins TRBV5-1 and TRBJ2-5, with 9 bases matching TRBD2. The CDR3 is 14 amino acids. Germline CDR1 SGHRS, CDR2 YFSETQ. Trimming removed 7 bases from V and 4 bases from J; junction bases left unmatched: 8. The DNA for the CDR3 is TGCGCCAGCTATAGCGGGAGAGTTTCAGAGACCCAGTACTTC. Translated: CASYSGRVSETQYF.

CDR3: CASSFGQGTYEQYF. In DNA form, the CDR3 reads TGTGCCAGCAGCTTTGGACAGGGAACCTACGAGCAGTACTTC. V is TRBV7-2 and J is TRBJ2-7; 8 bases are shared with TRBD1. This CDR3 has 14 amino acids. Germline CDR1 reads SGHTA; CDR2 reads FQGNSA. The trim removed 3 bases at V and 2 bases at J, leaving 3 bases unmatched.

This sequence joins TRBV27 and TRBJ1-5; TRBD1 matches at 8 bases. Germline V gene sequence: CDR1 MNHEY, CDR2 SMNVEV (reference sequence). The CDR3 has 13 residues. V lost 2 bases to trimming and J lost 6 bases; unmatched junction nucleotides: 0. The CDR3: CASSLTGGQPQHF. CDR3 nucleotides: TGTGCCAGCAGTTTAACAGGGGGTCAGCCCCAGCATTTT.

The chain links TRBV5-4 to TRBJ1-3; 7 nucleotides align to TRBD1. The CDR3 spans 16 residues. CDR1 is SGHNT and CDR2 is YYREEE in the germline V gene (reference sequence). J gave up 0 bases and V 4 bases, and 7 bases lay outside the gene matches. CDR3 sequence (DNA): TGTGCCAGCAGCCCGAGACAGGGCACCTCTGGAAACACCATATATTTT. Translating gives CASSPRQGTSGNTIYF.

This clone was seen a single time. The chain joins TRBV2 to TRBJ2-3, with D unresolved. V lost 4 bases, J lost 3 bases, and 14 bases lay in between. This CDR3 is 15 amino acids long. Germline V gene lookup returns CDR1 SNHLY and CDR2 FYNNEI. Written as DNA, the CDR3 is TGTGCCAGCAGTGGTGGAACTCGGCGGACAGATACGCAGTATTTT. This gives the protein CASSGGTRRTDTQYF.

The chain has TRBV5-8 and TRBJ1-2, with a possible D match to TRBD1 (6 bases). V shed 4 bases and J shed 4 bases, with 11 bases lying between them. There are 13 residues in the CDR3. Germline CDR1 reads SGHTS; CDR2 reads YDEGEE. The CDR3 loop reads CASSATGSYGYTF. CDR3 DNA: TGTGCCAGCAGCGCAACAGGGTCCTATGGCTACACCTTC.

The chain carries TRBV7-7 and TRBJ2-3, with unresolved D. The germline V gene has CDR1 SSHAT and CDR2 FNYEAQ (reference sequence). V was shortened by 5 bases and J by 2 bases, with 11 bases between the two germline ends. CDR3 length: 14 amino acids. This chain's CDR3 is CASSPVAVTDTQYF. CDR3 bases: TGTGCCAGCAGCCCCGTGGCAGTCACAGATACGCAGTATTTT.

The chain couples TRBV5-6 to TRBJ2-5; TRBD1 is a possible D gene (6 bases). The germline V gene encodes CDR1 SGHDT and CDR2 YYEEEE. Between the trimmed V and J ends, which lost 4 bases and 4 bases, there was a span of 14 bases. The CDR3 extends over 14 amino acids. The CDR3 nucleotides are TGTGCCAGCAGCGATGCAGGGGTCCCAGAGACCCAGTACTTC. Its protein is CASSDAGVPETQYF.

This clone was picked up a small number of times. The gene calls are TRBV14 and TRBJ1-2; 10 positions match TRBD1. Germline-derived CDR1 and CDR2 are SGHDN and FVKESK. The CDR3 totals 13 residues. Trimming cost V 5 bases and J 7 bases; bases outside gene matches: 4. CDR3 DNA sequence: TGTGCCAGCAGCTCTGGGACAGGGGTTGGCTACACCTTC. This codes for CASSSGTGVGYTF.

CDR3 bases: TGCGCCAGCAGCTTAGGGGATTACTCCTACGAGCAGTACTTC. It specifies CASSLGDYSYEQYF. The chain uses TRBV5-1 and TRBJ2-7; D might be TRBD1 (5 bases). The germline V gene encodes CDR1 SGHRS and CDR2 YFSETQ. Trimming stripped 2 bases from V and 0 bases from J, with 9 bases between. The CDR3 has 14 amino acids.

The CDR3 bases are TGTGCCAGCAGCCCCGGTAGTGGGGAGGGCAACACAGATACGCAGTATTTT. Protein product: CASSPGSGEGNTDTQYF. The J gene is TRBJ2-3, the V gene TRBV11-3; 7 bases map to TRBD2. Trimming cost V 5 bases and J 2 bases; bases outside gene matches: 13. This CDR3 has 17 amino acids. Looked up from germline, CDR1 is SGHNT and CDR2 is YENEEA.

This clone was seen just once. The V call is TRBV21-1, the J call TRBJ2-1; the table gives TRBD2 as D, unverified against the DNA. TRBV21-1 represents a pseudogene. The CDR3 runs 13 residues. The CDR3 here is CASSPPRGASAFF. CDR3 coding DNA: TGTGCCAGCAGCCCCCCCCGGGGAGCTAGCGCGTTCTTC.

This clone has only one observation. The CDR3 protein is CASSGKTGGTYGYTF. The CDR3 DNA sequence: TGTGCCAGCAGTGGCAAGACAGGGGGGACCTATGGCTACACCTTC. The chain uses TRBV25-1 and TRBJ1-2, with 9 bases lining up with TRBD1. The V and J ends lost 4 bases and 4 bases, in that order; junction bases with no gene match: 7. The CDR3 is 15 residues long. From germline, CDR1 is MGHDK and CDR2 SYGVNS.

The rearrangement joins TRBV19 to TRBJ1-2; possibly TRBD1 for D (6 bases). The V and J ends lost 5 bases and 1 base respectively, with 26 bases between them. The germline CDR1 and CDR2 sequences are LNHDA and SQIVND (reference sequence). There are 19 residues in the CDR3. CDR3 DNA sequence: TGTGCCAGTAGTCACGCTTTAAAAGGGGCCCACAGGGATAACTATGGCTACACCTTC. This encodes CASSHALKGAHRDNYGYTF.

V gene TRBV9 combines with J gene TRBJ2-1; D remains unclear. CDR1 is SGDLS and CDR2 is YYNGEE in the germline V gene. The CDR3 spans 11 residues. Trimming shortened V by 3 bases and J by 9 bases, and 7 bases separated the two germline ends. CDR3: CASSAQFEQFF. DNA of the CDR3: TGTGCCAGCAGCGCCCAGTTTGAGCAGTTCTTC.

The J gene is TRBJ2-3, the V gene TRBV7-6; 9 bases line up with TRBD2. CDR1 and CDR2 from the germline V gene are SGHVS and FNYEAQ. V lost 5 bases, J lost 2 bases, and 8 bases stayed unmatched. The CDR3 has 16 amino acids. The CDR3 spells CASSPRLAEITDTQYF. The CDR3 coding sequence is TGTGCCAGCAGCCCCCGACTAGCGGAAATCACAGATACGCAGTATTTT.